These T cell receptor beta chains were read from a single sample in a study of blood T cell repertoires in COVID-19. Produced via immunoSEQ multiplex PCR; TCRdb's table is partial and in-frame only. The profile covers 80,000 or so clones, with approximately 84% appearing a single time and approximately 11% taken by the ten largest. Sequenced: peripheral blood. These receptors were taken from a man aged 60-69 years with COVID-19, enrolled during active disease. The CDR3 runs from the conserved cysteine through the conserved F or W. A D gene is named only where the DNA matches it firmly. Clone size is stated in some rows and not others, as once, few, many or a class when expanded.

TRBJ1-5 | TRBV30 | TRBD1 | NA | CAWTGQGESNQPQHF | TGTGCCTGGACCGGACAGGGGGAAAGCAATCAGCCCCAGCATTTT
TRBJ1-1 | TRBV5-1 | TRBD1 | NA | CASSLRGQGAMVTEAFF | TGCGCCAGCAGCTTGAGGGGACAGGGGGCTATGGTGACTGAAGCTTTCTTT
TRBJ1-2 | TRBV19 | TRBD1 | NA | CASSIVPGTGEKGYTF | TGTGCCAGTAGTATAGTACCGGGGACAGGGGAAAAAGGCTACACCTTC
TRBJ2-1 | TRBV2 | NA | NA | CASSVQESSYNEQFF | TGTGCCAGCAGTGTACAGGAGAGCTCCTACAATGAGCAGTTCTTC
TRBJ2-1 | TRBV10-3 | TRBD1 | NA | CAISESRDSHNEQFF | TGTGCCATCAGTGAGTCGAGGGACAGCCACAATGAGCAGTTCTTC
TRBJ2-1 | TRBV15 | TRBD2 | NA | CATSRERPGTSGQEQFF | TGTGCCACCAGCAGAGAAAGACCCGGGACTAGCGGCCAGGAGCAGTTCTTC
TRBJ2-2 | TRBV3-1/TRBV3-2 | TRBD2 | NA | CASSLGLAVSTGELFF | TGTGCCAGCAGCCTCGGACTAGCGGTTTCTACCGGGGAGCTGTTTTTT
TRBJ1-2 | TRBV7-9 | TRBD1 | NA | CASSLYTGEDGYTF | TGTGCCAGCAGCCTATACACAGGGGAGGATGGCTACACCTTC
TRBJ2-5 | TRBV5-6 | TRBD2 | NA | CASSQGLAGVQETQYF | TGTGCCAGCAGCCAGGGACTAGCGGGGGTCCAAGAGACCCAGTACTTC
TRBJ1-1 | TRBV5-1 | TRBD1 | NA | CASSLDWGTGAEAFF | TGCGCCAGCAGCTTGGACTGGGGGACAGGGGCTGAAGCTTTCTTT
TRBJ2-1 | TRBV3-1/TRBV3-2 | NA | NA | CASSQDSGSYNEQFF | TGTGCCAGCAGCCAAGATAGTGGCTCCTACAATGAGCAGTTCTTC
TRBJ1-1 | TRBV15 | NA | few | CATSRASGGIDTEAFF | TGTGCCACCAGCAGAGCTTCGGGGGGAATTGACACTGAAGCTTTCTTT
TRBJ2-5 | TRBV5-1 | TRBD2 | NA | CASSSTRGGEETQYF | TGCGCCAGCAGCTCTACCCGGGGGGGGGAAGAGACCCAGTACTTC
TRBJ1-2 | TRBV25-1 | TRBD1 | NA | CASSATTGGSLNGYTF | TGTGCCAGCAGTGCTACGACAGGGGGGTCTCTTAATGGCTACACCTTC
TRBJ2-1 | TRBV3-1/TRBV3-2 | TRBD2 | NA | CASSVAGGRNEQFF | TGTGCCAGTTCCGTAGCGGGGGGGCGCAATGAGCAGTTCTTC
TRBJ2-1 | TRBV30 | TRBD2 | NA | CASQWTSGTLGEQFF | TGTGCCTCTCAATGGACTAGCGGGACACTGGGTGAGCAGTTCTTC
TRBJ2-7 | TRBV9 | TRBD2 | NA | CASSGGEGGRAWQYF | TGTGCCAGCAGCGGAGGTGAGGGCGGGAGAGCCTGGCAGTACTTC
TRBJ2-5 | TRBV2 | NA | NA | CASGRDNLGTQYF | TGTGCCAGCGGGAGGGACAACCTGGGGACCCAGTACTTC
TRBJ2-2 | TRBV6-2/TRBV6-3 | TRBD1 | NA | CASSTPKGTGATGELFF | TGTGCCAGCAGTACCCCTAAGGGGACAGGGGCTACCGGGGAGCTGTTTTTT
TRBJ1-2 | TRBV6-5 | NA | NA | CASSLSQGMYGYTF | TGTGCCAGCAGCTTATCGCAGGGGATGTATGGCTACACCTTC
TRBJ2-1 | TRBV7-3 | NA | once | CASSLAASYNEQFF | TGTGCCAGCAGCTTAGCGGCTTCCTACAATGAGCAGTTCTTC
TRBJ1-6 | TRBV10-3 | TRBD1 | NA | CAIQDRTNSPLHF | TGTGCCATCCAGGACAGGACGAATTCACCCCTCCACTTT
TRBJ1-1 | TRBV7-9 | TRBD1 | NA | CASSLGTGTTEAFF | TGTGCCAGCAGCTTAGGGACAGGGACCACTGAAGCTTTCTTT
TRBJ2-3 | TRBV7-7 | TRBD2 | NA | CASSYGGGVTDTQYF | TGTGCCAGCAGCTACGGGGGAGGGGTCACAGATACGCAGTATTTT
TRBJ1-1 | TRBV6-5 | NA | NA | CASSVPGSRNTEAFF | TGTGCCAGCAGCGTCCCGGGGAGTCGAAACACTGAAGCTTTCTTT
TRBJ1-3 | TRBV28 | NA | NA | CASSDQGSSGNTIYF | TGTGCCAGCAGTGATCAGGGTTCGAGTGGAAACACCATATATTTT
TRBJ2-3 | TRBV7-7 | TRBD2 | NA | CASSLSSGGTDTQYF | TGTGCCAGCAGCTTGTCCAGCGGGGGCACAGATACGCAGTATTTT
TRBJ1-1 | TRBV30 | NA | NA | CAWSSGGYFSSFF | TGTGCCTGGAGTTCTGGGGGCTATTTTAGTTCTTTCTTT
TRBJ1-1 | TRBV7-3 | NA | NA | CASSIQVNTEAFF | TGTGCCAGCAGCATACAGGTGAACACTGAAGCTTTCTTT
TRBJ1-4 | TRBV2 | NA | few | CASRTQSDDPTFDEKLFF | TGTGCCAGCAGGACCCAGAGCGACGACCCCACCTTTGATGAAAAACTGTTTTTT
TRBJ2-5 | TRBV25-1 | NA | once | CASSETNRETQYF | TGTGCCAGCAGTGAAACGAACCGGGAGACCCAGTACTTC
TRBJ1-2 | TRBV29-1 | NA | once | CSVEHRGNYGYTF | TGCAGCGTTGAACACCGGGGAAACTATGGCTACACCTTC
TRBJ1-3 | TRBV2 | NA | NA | CASSTSSGNTIYF | TGTGCCAGCAGTACATCCTCTGGAAACACCATATATTTT
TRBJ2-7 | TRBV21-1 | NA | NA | CASSPLGNKTSTYEQYF | TGTGCCAGCAGTCCCCTCGGAAATAAGACATCGACCTACGAGCAGTACTTC
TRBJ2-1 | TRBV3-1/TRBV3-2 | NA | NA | CASSHLSRREQFF | TGTGCCAGCAGCCACCTCTCGCGGAGGGAGCAGTTCTTC
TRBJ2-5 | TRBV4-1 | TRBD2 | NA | CASSLSGGAKGETQYF | TGCGCCAGCAGCCTTAGCGGGGGGGCTAAGGGAGAGACCCAGTACTTC
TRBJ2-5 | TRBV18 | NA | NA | CASSWGSGRGETQYF | TGTGCCAGCTCGTGGGGATCGGGCCGCGGGGAGACCCAGTACTTC
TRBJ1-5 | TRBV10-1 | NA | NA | CASSEGSQPQHF | TGCGCCAGCAGTGAAGGTAGCCAGCCCCAGCATTTT
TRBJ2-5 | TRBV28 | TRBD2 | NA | CASRNLRGGVSETQYF | TGTGCCAGCAGGAACCTCCGCGGGGGTGTTAGTGAGACCCAGTACTTC
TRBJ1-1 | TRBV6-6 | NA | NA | CASTLDSANTEAFF | TGTGCCAGCACTTTAGACAGCGCTAACACTGAAGCTTTCTTT
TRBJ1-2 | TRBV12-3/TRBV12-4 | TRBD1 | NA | CASNRGQNYGYTF | TGTGCCAGCAACAGGGGGCAGAACTATGGCTACACCTTC
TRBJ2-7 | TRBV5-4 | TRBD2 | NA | CASSHSGGASYEQYF | TGTGCCAGCAGCCATAGCGGGGGGGCCTCCTACGAGCAGTACTTC
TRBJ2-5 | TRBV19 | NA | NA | CASSGDGGETQYF | TGTGCCAGTAGTGGGGACGGGGGAGAGACCCAGTACTTC
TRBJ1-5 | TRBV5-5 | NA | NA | CASSLSAHQPQHF | TGTGCCAGCAGCCTCTCCGCGCATCAGCCCCAGCATTTT
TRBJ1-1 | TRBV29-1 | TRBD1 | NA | CSAGRSGQGGRNTEAFF | TGCAGCGCAGGTAGGAGCGGACAGGGAGGTAGAAACACTGAAGCTTTCTTT
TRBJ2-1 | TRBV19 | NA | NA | CASSAAGTSYNEQFF | TGTGCCAGTAGTGCTGCCGGGACATCCTACAATGAGCAGTTCTTC
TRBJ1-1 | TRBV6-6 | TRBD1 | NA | CASSKPGQGARGAFF | TGTGCCAGCTCCAAACCCGGACAGGGGGCGCGAGGGGCTTTCTTT
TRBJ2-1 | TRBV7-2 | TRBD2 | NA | CASRSQKRETTKKYNEQFF | TGTGCCAGCCGGTCACAGAAGCGGGAGACCACAAAAAAATACAATGAGCAGTTCTTC
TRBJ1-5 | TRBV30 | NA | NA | CAWSRGLLGNQPQHF | TGTGCCTGGAGTCGAGGGTTATTGGGCAATCAGCCCCAGCATTTT
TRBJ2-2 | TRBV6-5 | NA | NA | CASSYSRSGGELFF | TGTGCCAGCAGTTACTCGCGAAGCGGCGGGGAGCTGTTTTTT
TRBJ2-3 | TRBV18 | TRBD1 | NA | CASSQNTGTGIGTDTQYF | TGTGCCAGCTCCCAAAACACCGGGACAGGGATTGGGACAGATACGCAGTATTTT
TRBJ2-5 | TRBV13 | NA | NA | CASSSRDTQETQYF | TGTGCCAGCAGCTCTCGGGACACTCAAGAGACCCAGTACTTC
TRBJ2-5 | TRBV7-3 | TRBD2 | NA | CASSSRGGLAGTETQYF | TGTGCCAGCAGCTCCCGTGGGGGACTAGCGGGGACGGAGACCCAGTACTTC